This is a list of T cell receptor beta chains from one sample in a study of OX40 agonist ivuxolimab in advanced cancers. Profiled with immunoSEQ multiplex PCR; TCRdb holds only in-frame clones, not every one. The repertoire holds roughly 90,000 clones, with roughly 87% as singletons. Sequencing used CD4+ or CD8+ T cells sorted from blood, obtained in a trial of the OX40 agonist ivuxolimab. All receptors come from an adult with an advanced solid tumor such as melanoma, head and neck, liver or kidney cancer. Each CDR3 is given with its conserved first and last residue. A D gene is named only where the DNA matches it firmly. Only part of the rows carry a size: once, few, many, or a class if the clone is expanded.

j_call d_call v_call clone_size cdr3_aa
TRBJ2-2 NA TRBV28 NA CASSDPGNTGELFF
TRBJ2-3 NA TRBV6-1 NA CASSEGRDTQYF
TRBJ2-7 TRBD2 TRBV19 NA CASSITASGSYEQYF
TRBJ1-1 TRBD1 TRBV19 NA CASSILYGTGGDTEAFF
TRBJ2-3 NA TRBV5-1 NA CASSLLGVGDTQYF
TRBJ1-3 NA TRBV29-1 once CSVTGGRGSGNTIYF
TRBJ1-2 NA TRBV9 once CASSVVQIHYGYTF
TRBJ2-3 NA TRBV7-9 NA CASSEGLDRTDTQYF
TRBJ2-6 NA TRBV9 NA CASSGLNTGANVLTF
TRBJ2-7 TRBD1 TRBV6-5 NA CASRSSGQGVYEQYF
TRBJ2-7 NA TRBV27 NA CASSLWGFSAEQYF
TRBJ1-3 NA TRBV7-9 NA CASSLDRQGNTIYF
TRBJ2-1 TRBD2 TRBV14 NA CASSQESASGEQFF
TRBJ2-7 NA TRBV7-2 NA CASSPRNPHEQYF
TRBJ1-5 TRBD1 TRBV6-5 NA CASRGIQGAGQPQHF
TRBJ2-3 TRBD2 TRBV10-1 NA CASSDLASGYSTDTQYF
TRBJ2-1 NA TRBV11-2 NA CASSHRGGAGEQFF
TRBJ2-7 NA TRBV9 NA CASSASDKGYEQYF
TRBJ1-5 NA TRBV7-8 NA CASSQGYGNQPQHF
TRBJ1-1 NA TRBV12-5 NA CASGLDTFEAFF
TRBJ2-3 NA TRBV19 NA CASIPGGTDTQYF
TRBJ2-5 NA TRBV29-1 NA CSVRQETQYF
TRBJ1-1 NA TRBV20-1 NA CSAPHPAEAFF
TRBJ2-3 TRBD2 TRBV27 once CASSFSGLAGGPGRDTQYF
TRBJ2-6 NA TRBV5-1 NA CASSFLYSGANVLTF
TRBJ1-5 NA TRBV28 once CASIPDPLGNQPQHF
TRBJ2-7 NA TRBV5-6 NA CASSFQFYEQYF
TRBJ2-1 TRBD2 TRBV5-4 NA CASSPTRTSGSYEQFF
TRBJ2-2 TRBD2 TRBV6-4 NA CASSELAGGHGELFF
TRBJ2-1 NA TRBV2 NA CASRRLGTPRLYNEQFF
TRBJ2-3 NA TRBV10-3 NA CAISERTEARVTQYF
TRBJ1-1 NA TRBV29-1 few CSGQPRGTEAFF
TRBJ2-3 TRBD2 TRBV5-6 NA CASNSGGLTDTQYF
TRBJ2-7 NA TRBV2 NA CASSDTGTAASGGEQYF
TRBJ2-1 TRBD2 TRBV10-3 NA CAIHGGSRDEQFF
TRBJ2-3 TRBD1 TRBV28 NA CASHTTGGPDTQYF
TRBJ2-1 NA TRBV15 NA CATSRDRGGTRQFF
TRBJ1-2 NA TRBV19 once CASSRLRGDYGYTF
TRBJ1-4 NA TRBV9 NA CASTGGPTREKLFF
TRBJ2-1 TRBD2 TRBV7-2 NA CASSRPGLVPDEQFF
TRBJ2-7 NA TRBV30 once CAWSVTILLAGTHEQYF
TRBJ2-3 TRBD2 TRBV4-2 NA CASSQVTAGGGDTQYF
TRBJ2-7 NA TRBV13 once CASSSLPPGEQYF
TRBJ2-7 NA TRBV29-1 NA CSVGSRASYEQYF
TRBJ1-1 NA TRBV10-1 NA CASRRGLTTEAFF
TRBJ2-6 NA TRBV23-1 NA CAVLPREANVLTF
TRBJ1-1 NA TRBV18 NA CASRLGVGSTEAFF
TRBJ2-5 TRBD2 TRBV2 NA CASSEERGLAAEETQYF
TRBJ1-2 TRBD1 TRBV4-2 NA CASSPQGKEGYGYTF
TRBJ1-2 TRBD1 TRBV30 NA CAWSANRGFGYTF
TRBJ1-6 NA TRBV7-3 NA CASSHRQRNSPLHF
TRBJ2-7 NA TRBV28 few CASSSRLTGYSYEQYF
TRBJ2-3 NA TRBV6-4 NA CASTSPWDTQYF
TRBJ2-2 NA TRBV2 NA CASRTGELFF